A single sample is the source of the 7 T cell receptor beta chains below, sequenced in a study of shared clonotypes between healthy human individuals (dated by TCRdb to the early 2020s). Library creation used the immunoSEQ multiplex PCR assay. TCRdb obtained this table from immuneACCESS and retained in-frame rearrangements with V and J assigned. These tables miss some clones; where compared with another copy, unresolved V genes account for less than half of the shortfall, and the remainder is unexplained. The sample table records millions of clones; around nine tenths of these occur just once. Over 0.12% of the sample belongs to the ten largest clones. The specimen was naive CD4+ T cells sorted from blood. The cell subset or site label, read with the paper, signifies: CD45RA+ positively selected. These receptors all stem from a man between 18 and 35 years old in good health.

The chain carries TRBV6-5 and TRBJ1-5, with D possibly TRBD1 on 5 matching bases. Germline V gene data show CDR1 as MNHEY and CDR2 as SVGAGI. Trimming pared 2 bases from V and 4 bases from J, leaving 9 bases between. The CDR3 contains 14 residues. DNA of the CDR3: TGTGCCAGCAGTTACCGACAGCAGAATCAGCCCCAGCATTTT. Its translation: CASSYRQQNQPQHF.

The rearrangement links TRBV4-3 to TRBJ1-2; D possibly corresponds to TRBD1 (6 bases). Germline V CDR1 and CDR2: LGHNA, YSLEER. The CDR3 sequence is 13 residues long. V was clipped by 0 bases and J by 12 bases, with 14 bases between them. The CDR3 loop is CASSQEGRGANTF. The CDR3 nucleotides are TGCGCCAGCAGCCAAGAAGGGCGGGGGGCGAACACCTTC.

The rearrangement links TRBV30 to TRBJ1-2; the D is unclear. Germline V gives CDR1 GTSNPN, CDR2 SVGIG (reference sequence). This CDR3 has 14 residues. V shed 2 bases and J shed 4 bases, with 14 bases lying between them. The CDR3 protein is CAWSSDTFIYGYTF. As DNA, the CDR3 is TGTGCCTGGAGTAGCGACACCTTTATCTATGGCTACACCTTC.

The rearrangement uses TRBV14 and TRBJ2-3; TRBD2 matches at 12 bases. This CDR3 has 17 residues. CDR1 is SGHDN and CDR2 is FVKESK in the germline V gene. Germline trimming cut 0 bases from V and 4 bases from J; bases unmatched to any gene: 5. The CDR3 DNA reads as TGTGCCAGCAGCCAAGATAAACTAGCGGGAGGCCCAGATACGCAGTATTTT. It encodes CASSQDKLAGGPDTQYF.

V and J are TRBV7-2 and TRBJ2-1; 10 positions match TRBD1. Germline V gene data show CDR1 as SGHTA and CDR2 as FQGNSA. V dropped 4 bases and J dropped 9; count of bases not matched to a gene: 12. This CDR3 is 16 amino acids long. The CDR3 DNA reads as TGTGCCAGCAGCTACCGTGACAGGGGGCGTGAAGGTGAGCAGTTCTTC. It translates to CASSYRDRGREGEQFF. Looking up the rest from reference TRBV7-2 and TRBJ2-1 gives the full variable domain: GAGVSQSPSNKVTEKGKDVELRCDPISGHTALYWYRQSLGQGLEFLIYFQGNSAPDKSGLPSDRFSAERTGGSVSTLTIQRTQQEDSAVYLCASSYRDRGREGEQFFGPGTRLTVL.

The chain recombines TRBV28 with TRBJ2-7; D unresolved. The germline V and J ends were trimmed by 8 bases and 3 bases, with 5 bases remaining between them. CDR3 size: 10 residues. Germline CDR1 is MDHEN and CDR2 is SYDVKM. CDR3 loop: CASGRYEQYF. CDR3 nucleotide sequence: TGTGCCAGCGGACGCTACGAGCAGTACTTC.

The V call is TRBV6-1, the J call TRBJ2-7; TRBD1 agrees at 8 bases. V lost 5 bases to trimming and J lost 0 bases; unmatched junction nucleotides: 6. This CDR3 is built from 15 residues. Per the germline V gene, CDR1 is MNHNS and CDR2 is SASEGT. This chain's CDR3 is CASSTTGVGSYEQYF. The CDR3 bases are TGTGCCAGCAGTACGACAGGGGTGGGCTCCTACGAGCAGTACTTC.